Listed below are T cell receptor beta chains from one sample, sequenced in a study of siplizumab effects on memory and regulatory T cells. The table came from immunoSEQ multiplex PCR; TCRdb's copy has only in-frame clones and leaves some out. The table has approximately 98,000 clones, over 90% seen once; the top ten hold around 1.4%. The sample comprised non-Treg CD4+ T cells sorted from blood. The receptors stem from a human donor in good health. Both conserved end residues are part of each CDR3. Fields, in order: V gene, clone size, J gene, CDR3 protein. Clone size is not always given. Where it is, it says once, few, many or a class for expanded clones.

v_call: TRBV19; clone_size: NA; j_call: TRBJ2-5; cdr3_aa: CASSTIRFIGGPQETQYF
v_call: TRBV27; clone_size: NA; j_call: TRBJ2-3; cdr3_aa: CASSRRARTDTQYF
v_call: TRBV6-5; clone_size: NA; j_call: TRBJ2-1; cdr3_aa: CASSYVGKNEQFF
v_call: TRBV5-1; clone_size: NA; j_call: TRBJ1-2; cdr3_aa: CASRTYSNYGYTF
v_call: TRBV28; clone_size: NA; j_call: TRBJ2-7; cdr3_aa: CASTNSYEQYF
v_call: TRBV28; clone_size: NA; j_call: TRBJ1-5; cdr3_aa: CASSPNNGHQPQHF
v_call: TRBV7-3; clone_size: NA; j_call: TRBJ2-5; cdr3_aa: CASSLSGTKETQYF
v_call: TRBV5-1; clone_size: NA; j_call: TRBJ2-1; cdr3_aa: CASSSITSGRAESYNEQFF
v_call: TRBV6-5; clone_size: NA; j_call: TRBJ2-1; cdr3_aa: CASSRDRYNEQFF
v_call: TRBV11-3; clone_size: NA; j_call: TRBJ2-3; cdr3_aa: CASSLELGGFTDTQYF
v_call: TRBV30; clone_size: NA; j_call: TRBJ1-6; cdr3_aa: CAWRDSLNSPLHF
v_call: TRBV25-1; clone_size: NA; j_call: TRBJ1-2; cdr3_aa: CASTGLYGYTF
v_call: TRBV6-1; clone_size: NA; j_call: TRBJ1-2; cdr3_aa: CASRKTGPYGYTF
v_call: TRBV19; clone_size: once; j_call: TRBJ1-1; cdr3_aa: CASSVYPGPLKAAFF
v_call: TRBV4-1; clone_size: NA; j_call: TRBJ2-7; cdr3_aa: CASSQGDRNYEQYF
v_call: TRBV7-9; clone_size: NA; j_call: TRBJ1-5; cdr3_aa: CASSAAPGTASNQPQHF
v_call: TRBV9; clone_size: NA; j_call: TRBJ1-3; cdr3_aa: CASSVDLGQRHGNTIYF
v_call: TRBV11-2; clone_size: NA; j_call: TRBJ2-7; cdr3_aa: CASSAAGATSVGEQYF
v_call: TRBV25-1; clone_size: few; j_call: TRBJ1-4; cdr3_aa: CASSEGGQYEKLFF
v_call: TRBV5-4; clone_size: NA; j_call: TRBJ2-3; cdr3_aa: CASSSAKYTDTQYF
v_call: TRBV10-2; clone_size: NA; j_call: TRBJ2-5; cdr3_aa: CASKAGGLETQYF
v_call: TRBV18; clone_size: once; j_call: TRBJ2-7; cdr3_aa: CASSPPSGSFYEQYF
v_call: TRBV28; clone_size: NA; j_call: TRBJ1-1; cdr3_aa: CASRLQWTGEAFF
v_call: TRBV6-4; clone_size: once; j_call: TRBJ1-5; cdr3_aa: CASRRIQGADQPQHF
v_call: TRBV11-2; clone_size: once; j_call: TRBJ2-2; cdr3_aa: CASSPLAGGYTGELFF
v_call: TRBV11-2; clone_size: NA; j_call: TRBJ1-1; cdr3_aa: CASSLGRGLDTEAFF
v_call: TRBV11-2; clone_size: NA; j_call: TRBJ2-7; cdr3_aa: CASSLGVALVYEQYF
v_call: TRBV4-1; clone_size: NA; j_call: TRBJ1-2; cdr3_aa: CASSQPGGRGTNYGYTF
v_call: TRBV19; clone_size: NA; j_call: TRBJ2-7; cdr3_aa: CASSPGGTGSSYEQYF
v_call: TRBV4-1; clone_size: few; j_call: TRBJ1-5; cdr3_aa: CASSQRGMNQPQHF
v_call: TRBV7-6; clone_size: NA; j_call: TRBJ2-1; cdr3_aa: CASSQTLHEQFF